The 16 T cell receptor beta chains below come from one sample, sequenced in a study of blood T cells in healthy people across ages (dated by TCRdb to the mid-2010s). Libraries were prepared through 5' RACE. Sequenced on an Illumina HiSeq 2500. The second PCR ran for roughly 6 to 11 cycles and used a J-beta primer mix along with a sample-barcoded 5' primer. TCRdb trimmed the raw reads at Q25, called clones with MiXCR and kept productive beta chains. Each CDR3 protein gets just one entry, which takes the most common genes and DNA from the rows behind it. In all, the sample holds 590,000 or so distinct CDR3 sequences, and less than 35% of those were seen once. Jointly, the top ten make up more than 15% of the sample. Material for sequencing was blood. The origin of the receptors is a woman older than 75 in good health.

V and J are TRBV6-1 and TRBJ1-6; 7 positions agree with TRBD1. V was clipped by 7 bases and J by 4 bases; unmatched bases: 7. The CDR3 extends over 15 amino acids. Germline V gives CDR1 MNHNS, CDR2 SASEGT. This CDR3 reads CASKSPGQYNSPLHF. CDR3 nucleotide sequence: TGTGCCAGCAAATCACCGGGACAGTATAATTCACCCCTCCACTTT.

This clonotype was seen at least ten times. The chain links TRBV20-1 to TRBJ2-1; tentatively, D is TRBD1 (5 bases). Germline-derived CDR1 and CDR2 are DFQATT and SNEGSKA (reference sequence). CDR3 size: 15 residues. V was shortened by 3 bases and J by 5 bases, with 17 bases between the two germline ends. This CDR3 reads CSARVQGSLNNEQFF. As DNA, the CDR3 is TGCAGTGCTAGGGTTCAGGGATCCCTAAACAATGAGCAGTTCTTC.

Many counts were recorded for this clonotype. The chain has TRBV10-3 and TRBJ1-5; 7 bases line up with TRBD1. The CDR3 runs to 14 residues. V lost 10 bases, J lost 5 bases, and 11 bases stayed unmatched. The V gene's germline CDR1 is ENHRY and CDR2 SYGVKD. CDR3 sequence: CATNLQGRDQPQHF. The CDR3 DNA reads TGTGCCACCAATCTACAGGGGAGGGATCAGCCCCAGCATTTT.

The genes are TRBV15 and TRBJ2-5; D remains ambiguous. The DNA matches TRBJ2-7 better at its end, which makes the J call doubtful. This CDR3 comprises 14 residues. The germline V gene encodes CDR1 LNHNV and CDR2 YYDKDF (reference sequence). CDR3 sequence (DNA): TGTGCCACCAGCAGACCCAGAACGTCCGACGAGCAGTACTTC. This gives the protein CATSRPRTSDEQYF.

Turning to this clonotype: With a much larger clone just one base away, this may be a read error. The chain combines TRBV12-3 or TRBV12-4 with TRBJ2-3, with D hard to call. The CDR3 is 13 residues long. The CDR3, as DNA: TGTGCCAGCAGTTTAGACGCGGCAGATGCGCAGTATTTT. Translating it yields CASSLDAADAQYF.

Concerning this clonotype itself: It is likely a read error, because the conserved phenylalanine at the end of the CDR3 is missing. The chain combines TRBV6-2 or TRBV6-3 with TRBJ2-1, with 9 bases fitting TRBD2. Germline V gene sequence: CDR1 MNHEY, CDR2 SVGEGT. The CDR3 is 19 amino acids. Trimming took 2 bases from V and 1 from J; bases not matched to a gene: 12. The CDR3: CASSYLASGAFKSYNEQFL. The CDR3 region has the DNA TGTGCCAGCAGTTACCTGGCTAGCGGGGCCTTTAAATCCTACAATGAGCAGTTCCTC.

This clonotype was seen only a few times. Possible read error: a much larger clone is one base away. This chain links TRBV3-1 with TRBJ2-1, with 8 nucleotides matching TRBD2. Germline CDR1 and CDR2: LGHDT and YNNKEL (reference sequence). CDR3 length: 17 amino acids. The V segment lost 2 bases and the J segment 12 bases; nucleotides outside the gene matches: 18. The CDR3 DNA follows: TGTGCCAGCAGCCAATTAGGAGCGGGGGATGTTAGGGATGGGCAGTTCTTC. Translation gives CASSQLGAGDVRDGQFF.

The chain couples TRBV5-1 to TRBJ2-1; D may be TRBD1 (6 bases). The J call may be mistaken, given a closer DNA end match to TRBJ2-7. CDR3 length equals 14 residues. The germline V gene encodes CDR1 SGHRS and CDR2 YFSETQ. The CDR3 loop reads CASSLDSGVQEQYF. CDR3 in DNA: TGCGCCAGCAGCTTGGACTCAGGGGTTCAGGAGCAGTACTTC.

The genes are TRBV24-1 and TRBJ2-1, with TRBD2 identical over 8 bases. Germline trimming cut 5 bases from V and 4 bases from J; bases unmatched to any gene: 6. Germline-derived CDR1 and CDR2 are KGHDR and SFDVKD. This CDR3 spans 15 amino acids. The chain's CDR3 is CATSASGFAYNEQFF. Here the CDR3 DNA reads TGTGCCACCAGTGCTAGCGGGTTTGCGTACAATGAGCAGTTCTTC.

The gene calls are TRBV3-1 and TRBJ2-5, with a tentative D call TRBD1 (6 bases). V was pared by 8 bases and J by 1 base, with 20 bases between. CDR1 LGHDT and CDR2 YNNKEL come from the germline V gene (reference sequence). This CDR3 is 16 amino acids long. CDR3: CASVPVGGRAQETQYF. CDR3 coding DNA: TGTGCCAGCGTGCCAGTAGGGGGAAGGGCCCAAGAGACCCAGTACTTC.

There are many counts of this clonotype. The chain uses TRBV5-1 and TRBJ1-1; TRBD1 matches at 8 bases. Unmatched junction bases numbered 6, after V lost 2 bases and J lost 0 bases. The CDR3 spans 16 residues. Germline V lookup: CDR1 SGHRS, CDR2 YFSETQ. DNA for the CDR3: TGCGCCAGCAGCTTAGGCAACAGGGGGATGAACACTGAAGCTTTCTTT. Residues: CASSLGNRGMNTEAFF.

The rearrangement links TRBV7-3 to TRBJ2-1; no firm D call. Germline V gives CDR1 SGHTA, CDR2 FQGTGA. V shed 0 bases and J shed 6 bases, with 6 bases lying between them. This CDR3 is 13 amino acids long. CDR3 nucleotide sequence: TGTGCCAGCAGCTTAACGTTTGGCAATGAGCAGTTCTTC. Translation: CASSLTFGNEQFF.

Ten or more counts support this clonotype. This chain links TRBV20-1 with TRBJ2-6, with 7 nucleotides matching TRBD1. Germline V gene sequence: CDR1 DFQATT, CDR2 SNEGSKA (reference sequence). The CDR3 runs 16 residues. Trimming took 5 bases from V and 0 from J; bases not matched to a gene: 7. The CDR3 nucleotides read TGCAGTGCTCGGTCCGGGACAGTCTCTGGGGCCAACGTCCTGACTTTC. Translation: CSARSGTVSGANVLTF.

This clonotype was recorded once. J is TRBJ2-3 and V is TRBV7-9; D remains ambiguous. The CDR3 runs to 11 residues. Germline CDR1 reads SEHNR; CDR2 reads FQNEAQ (reference sequence). V gave up 5 bases and J gave up 5 bases, with 5 bases separating them. CDR3 residues: CASSGIDTQYF. CDR3 sequence (DNA): TGTGCCAGCAGCGGTATAGATACGCAGTATTTT.

The V and J genes are TRBV5-5 and TRBJ1-1, with a possible D match to TRBD1 (6 bases). V lost 4 bases to trimming and J lost 9 bases, with 22 bases between them. The CDR3 length is 15 residues. CDR1 is SGHKS and CDR2 is YYEKEE in the germline V gene (reference sequence). The DNA for the CDR3 is TGTGCCAGCAGCCCCCAGGGGCAGGGGAGTGGAAAAGCTTTCTTT. Amino acids: CASSPQGQGSGKAFF.

This clonotype was recorded many times. The chain is built from TRBV6-5 and TRBJ2-3; 12 bases are a match to TRBD2. The CDR3 is 14 amino acids. Germline V gene data show CDR1 as MNHEY and CDR2 as SVGAGI. Trimming took 5 bases from V and 8 from J; bases not matched to a gene: 5. The CDR3 DNA sequence: TGTGCCAGCAGTGTCGGACTAGCGGGGTCTACGCAGTATTTT. It codes for CASSVGLAGSTQYF.